This is a list of T cell receptor beta chains from one sample in a study of blood T cell repertoires in COVID-19. Here immunoSEQ multiplex PCR was the method, and the copy in TCRdb shows in-frame clones only, minus some. The data contain 360,000 or so clones, over 75% of them singletons. Sample: PBMCs or T cells enriched from blood (not recorded which). These receptors were collected from a woman aged 25 to 39 who had recovered from COVID-19. CDR3s include the opening cysteine and the closing phenylalanine or tryptophan. The D gene is left open where the match is weak. Clone size, where shown, is once, few, many, or a class for clones that have expanded.

V gene: TRBV27
D gene: TRBD1
clone size: -
J gene: TRBJ1-2
CDR3 protein: CASSFGQGNNYGYTF
CDR3 DNA: TGTGCCAGCAGTTTCGGACAGGGTAATAACTATGGCTACACCTTC

V gene: TRBV13
D gene: -
clone size: few
J gene: TRBJ1-2
CDR3 protein: CASSRAGVDGYTF
CDR3 DNA: TGTGCCAGCAGCAGGGCCGGGGTGGATGGCTACACCTTC

V gene: TRBV14
D gene: TRBD1
clone size: -
J gene: TRBJ1-4
CDR3 protein: CASSHGQGDYEKLFF
CDR3 DNA: TGTGCCAGCAGCCACGGACAGGGTGATTACGAAAAACTGTTTTTT

V gene: TRBV6-1
D gene: -
clone size: -
J gene: TRBJ1-1
CDR3 protein: CASSEWQSNTEAFF
CDR3 DNA: TGTGCCAGCAGTGAATGGCAGTCGAACACTGAAGCTTTCTTT

V gene: TRBV14
D gene: -
clone size: -
J gene: TRBJ1-2
CDR3 protein: CASSPARRAAHSGYTF
CDR3 DNA: TGTGCCAGCAGCCCGGCCAGGAGGGCAGCTCACAGTGGCTACACCTTC

V gene: TRBV11-3
D gene: -
clone size: once
J gene: TRBJ2-3
CDR3 protein: CASSFGAGDTQYF
CDR3 DNA: TGTGCCAGCAGCTTTGGGGCAGGGGATACGCAGTATTTT

V gene: TRBV7-2
D gene: -
clone size: -
J gene: TRBJ2-3
CDR3 protein: CASSLVGTSTDTQYF
CDR3 DNA: TGTGCCAGCAGCTTAGTTGGGACTAGCACAGATACGCAGTATTTT

V gene: TRBV7-2
D gene: TRBD2
clone size: -
J gene: TRBJ2-7
CDR3 protein: CASSLMPRGGEQYF
CDR3 DNA: TGTGCCAGCAGCTTAATGCCCCGGGGGGGGGAGCAGTACTTC

V gene: TRBV6-4
D gene: TRBD2
clone size: -
J gene: TRBJ2-3
CDR3 protein: CASSDRPSGGRDTQYF
CDR3 DNA: TGTGCCAGCAGTGATCGGCCTAGCGGGGGTCGAGATACGCAGTATTTT

V gene: TRBV7-9
D gene: -
clone size: -
J gene: TRBJ2-1
CDR3 protein: CASNSRYNEQFF
CDR3 DNA: TGTGCCAGCAATTCTAGATACAATGAGCAGTTCTTC

V gene: TRBV12-3/TRBV12-4
D gene: -
clone size: once
J gene: TRBJ2-7
CDR3 protein: CASSQGSYEQYF
CDR3 DNA: TGTGCCAGCAGCCAGGGATCCTACGAGCAGTACTTC

V gene: TRBV27
D gene: -
clone size: -
J gene: TRBJ1-1
CDR3 protein: CASAGGLNTEAFF
CDR3 DNA: TGTGCCAGCGCCGGGGGATTGAACACTGAAGCTTTCTTT

V gene: TRBV7-9
D gene: TRBD2
clone size: once
J gene: TRBJ2-7
CDR3 protein: CASSMTSASYEQYF
CDR3 DNA: TGTGCCAGCAGCATGACTAGCGCAAGCTACGAGCAGTACTTC

V gene: TRBV5-1
D gene: -
clone size: few
J gene: TRBJ1-4
CDR3 protein: CASRAPGGYDEKLFF
CDR3 DNA: TGCGCCAGCAGAGCGCCGGGGGGATACGATGAAAAACTGTTTTTT

V gene: TRBV9
D gene: -
clone size: -
J gene: TRBJ1-2
CDR3 protein: CASSDGGGSGYTF
CDR3 DNA: TGTGCCAGCAGCGATGGTGGCGGCAGTGGCTACACCTTC

V gene: TRBV4-1
D gene: -
clone size: -
J gene: TRBJ1-1
CDR3 protein: CASSQETAGLTEAFF
CDR3 DNA: TGCGCCAGCAGCCAAGAAACGGCAGGGCTCACTGAAGCTTTCTTT

V gene: TRBV27
D gene: TRBD1
clone size: -
J gene: TRBJ1-2
CDR3 protein: CASSAGTGFIYGYTF
CDR3 DNA: TGTGCCAGCAGTGCCGGGACAGGGTTTATCTATGGCTACACCTTC

V gene: TRBV6-5
D gene: -
clone size: -
J gene: TRBJ1-6
CDR3 protein: CASNSESSYNSPLHF
CDR3 DNA: TGTGCCAGCAATTCGGAGAGCTCCTATAATTCACCCCTCCACTTT

V gene: TRBV10-3
D gene: TRBD1
clone size: -
J gene: TRBJ2-5
CDR3 protein: CAISPGDRGTETQYF
CDR3 DNA: TGTGCCATCAGTCCCGGGGACAGGGGCACAGAGACCCAGTACTTC

V gene: TRBV19
D gene: TRBD1
clone size: -
J gene: TRBJ1-5
CDR3 protein: CASSLGTGGTQPQHF
CDR3 DNA: TGTGCCAGTAGCCTGGGCACAGGGGGAACTCAGCCCCAGCATTTT

V gene: TRBV24-1
D gene: -
clone size: -
J gene: TRBJ2-1
CDR3 protein: CATEGESVQFF
CDR3 DNA: TGTGCCACAGAGGGGGAGTCTGTGCAGTTCTTC

V gene: TRBV5-4
D gene: TRBD1
clone size: -
J gene: TRBJ2-5
CDR3 protein: CASSPMDRGETQYF
CDR3 DNA: TGTGCCAGCAGCCCCATGGACAGGGGAGAGACCCAGTACTTC

V gene: TRBV7-2
D gene: -
clone size: -
J gene: TRBJ2-5
CDR3 protein: CASSFYSNQETQYF
CDR3 DNA: TGTGCCAGCAGCTTTTACTCAAACCAAGAGACCCAGTACTTC

V gene: TRBV6-5
D gene: TRBD1
clone size: -
J gene: TRBJ2-7
CDR3 protein: CASWNSGQSYEQYF
CDR3 DNA: TGTGCCAGCTGGAACTCGGGACAGAGCTACGAGCAGTACTTC

V gene: TRBV5-5
D gene: TRBD1
clone size: -
J gene: TRBJ1-2
CDR3 protein: CASSYRQGKDGYTF
CDR3 DNA: TGTGCCAGCAGCTACCGACAGGGTAAGGATGGCTACACCTTC

V gene: TRBV7-9
D gene: -
clone size: -
J gene: TRBJ1-4
CDR3 protein: CASSLRGEKLFF
CDR3 DNA: TGTGCCAGCAGCTTACGGGGTGAAAAACTGTTTTTT

V gene: TRBV4-1
D gene: TRBD2
clone size: -
J gene: TRBJ2-1
CDR3 protein: CASSPPASGRNEQFF
CDR3 DNA: TGCGCCAGCAGCCCCCCGGCTAGCGGGAGGAATGAGCAGTTCTTC

V gene: TRBV30
D gene: TRBD1
clone size: -
J gene: TRBJ1-2
CDR3 protein: CAWSYRDREGYTF
CDR3 DNA: TGTGCCTGGTCATACCGGGACAGGGAAGGCTACACCTTC

V gene: TRBV7-2
D gene: TRBD1
clone size: -
J gene: TRBJ2-5
CDR3 protein: CASSPPGQAGRETQYF
CDR3 DNA: TGTGCCAGCAGCCCCCCGGGACAGGCCGGACGGGAGACCCAGTACTTC

V gene: TRBV15
D gene: -
clone size: -
J gene: TRBJ1-3
CDR3 protein: CATSRDPRTTAGNTIYF
CDR3 DNA: TGTGCCACCAGCAGAGACCCCAGGACTACCGCTGGAAACACCATATATTTT

V gene: TRBV28
D gene: -
clone size: -
J gene: TRBJ2-7
CDR3 protein: CASTQGWAHEQYF
CDR3 DNA: TGTGCCAGCACACAGGGTTGGGCCCACGAGCAGTACTTC

V gene: TRBV29-1
D gene: TRBD2
clone size: few
J gene: TRBJ2-1
CDR3 protein: CSVGSGSSYNEQFF
CDR3 DNA: TGCAGCGTTGGCAGCGGGAGCTCCTACAATGAGCAGTTCTTC

V gene: TRBV27
D gene: -
clone size: -
J gene: TRBJ2-3
CDR3 protein: CASRAHGGLDTQYF
CDR3 DNA: TGTGCCAGCAGAGCACACGGAGGTTTAGATACGCAGTATTTT

V gene: TRBV18
D gene: -
clone size: -
J gene: TRBJ2-1
CDR3 protein: CASSPEAGYNEQFF
CDR3 DNA: TGTGCCAGCTCACCAGAGGCGGGGTACAATGAGCAGTTCTTC

V gene: TRBV5-1
D gene: TRBD1
clone size: -
J gene: TRBJ1-2
CDR3 protein: CASSLSDRGGYTF
CDR3 DNA: TGCGCCAGCAGCTTGTCGGACAGGGGTGGCTACACCTTC

V gene: TRBV5-1
D gene: -
clone size: -
J gene: TRBJ1-1
CDR3 protein: CASSLGGLNTEAFF
CDR3 DNA: TGCGCCAGCAGCTTAGGCGGTTTGAACACTGAAGCTTTCTTT

V gene: TRBV10-3
D gene: TRBD2
clone size: -
J gene: TRBJ2-7
CDR3 protein: CAISAGAGTSGSSSSYEQYF
CDR3 DNA: TGTGCCATCAGTGCAGGGGCCGGGACTAGCGGGAGTTCGAGCTCCTACGAGCAGTACTTC

V gene: TRBV28
D gene: -
clone size: -
J gene: TRBJ1-5
CDR3 protein: CASSFRRQSQHF
CDR3 DNA: TGTGCCAGCAGTTTTAGGCGGCAATCCCAGCATTTT

V gene: TRBV2
D gene: -
clone size: few
J gene: TRBJ1-2
CDR3 protein: CASSEAQWGVKDYGYTF
CDR3 DNA: TGTGCCAGCAGTGAAGCGCAATGGGGGGTTAAGGACTATGGCTACACCTTC

V gene: TRBV2
D gene: -
clone size: few
J gene: TRBJ2-7
CDR3 protein: CASSPSRGYEQYF
CDR3 DNA: TGTGCCAGCTCCCCGAGTAGGGGGTACGAGCAGTACTTC

V gene: TRBV6-5
D gene: -
clone size: -
J gene: TRBJ1-5
CDR3 protein: CASSYSEAGLPQHF
CDR3 DNA: TGTGCCAGCAGTTACTCGGAGGCTGGTCTGCCCCAGCATTTT

V gene: TRBV7-8
D gene: TRBD1
clone size: -
J gene: TRBJ1-5
CDR3 protein: CASSLGGQINQPQHF
CDR3 DNA: TGTGCCAGCAGCCTGGGGGGACAGATCAATCAGCCCCAGCATTTT

V gene: TRBV9
D gene: -
clone size: once
J gene: TRBJ2-1
CDR3 protein: CASSVQGLYNEQFF
CDR3 DNA: TGTGCCAGCAGCGTACAGGGACTGTACAATGAGCAGTTCTTC

V gene: TRBV6-5
D gene: -
clone size: once
J gene: TRBJ1-1
CDR3 protein: CASNWQGGGTEAFF
CDR3 DNA: TGTGCCAGCAACTGGCAGGGCGGTGGCACTGAAGCTTTCTTT

V gene: TRBV5-6
D gene: TRBD1
clone size: -
J gene: TRBJ1-1
CDR3 protein: CASSIGQGVNTEAFF
CDR3 DNA: TGTGCCAGCAGCATAGGACAGGGTGTGAACACTGAAGCTTTCTTT

V gene: TRBV27
D gene: TRBD1
clone size: -
J gene: TRBJ2-7
CDR3 protein: CASSPNIGQAERLYF
CDR3 DNA: TGTGCCAGCAGTCCAAACATCGGACAGGCCGAAAGGCTGTACTTC

V gene: TRBV28
D gene: -
clone size: -
J gene: TRBJ1-5
CDR3 protein: CASTNPRRAGWSSNQPQHF
CDR3 DNA: TGTGCCAGCACCAACCCCAGACGGGCAGGGTGGTCGAGCAATCAGCCCCAGCATTTT

V gene: TRBV11-1
D gene: -
clone size: -
J gene: TRBJ2-5
CDR3 protein: CASSLWQQETQYF
CDR3 DNA: TGTGCCAGCAGCCTTTGGCAACAAGAGACCCAGTACTTC

V gene: TRBV19
D gene: -
clone size: -
J gene: TRBJ2-1
CDR3 protein: CASSILVGNEQFF
CDR3 DNA: TGTGCCAGTAGTATCCTAGTGGGCAATGAGCAGTTCTTC

V gene: TRBV13
D gene: -
clone size: -
J gene: TRBJ1-2
CDR3 protein: CASSAQGSGYGYTF
CDR3 DNA: TGTGCCAGCAGCGCACAGGGTTCGGGCTATGGCTACACCTTC

V gene: TRBV7-9
D gene: -
clone size: -
J gene: TRBJ2-7
CDR3 protein: CASGGTEPTRWQYF
CDR3 DNA: TGTGCCAGCGGGGGGACTGAACCTACGAGATGGCAGTACTTC

V gene: TRBV18
D gene: TRBD2
clone size: -
J gene: TRBJ2-7
CDR3 protein: CASSPVRDAGGEQYF
CDR3 DNA: TGTGCCAGCTCACCCGTCCGGGACGCGGGAGGAGAGCAGTACTTC

V gene: TRBV28
D gene: TRBD1
clone size: -
J gene: TRBJ1-1
CDR3 protein: CASNADRVATEAFF
CDR3 DNA: TGTGCCAGCAACGCGGACAGGGTGGCCACTGAAGCTTTCTTT

V gene: TRBV3-1/TRBV3-2
D gene: TRBD1
clone size: -
J gene: TRBJ2-1
CDR3 protein: CASSQGAGTGGYNEQFF
CDR3 DNA: TGTGCCAGCAGCCAAGGAGCCGGGACAGGGGGGTACAATGAGCAGTTCTTC

V gene: TRBV7-8
D gene: -
clone size: once
J gene: TRBJ1-1
CDR3 protein: CASSPTPGLNTEAFF
CDR3 DNA: TGTGCCAGCAGCCCGACCCCGGGACTCAACACTGAAGCTTTCTTT

V gene: TRBV10-3
D gene: TRBD1
clone size: -
J gene: TRBJ1-4
CDR3 protein: CAISEGTGNNNEKLFF
CDR3 DNA: TGTGCCATCAGTGAGGGGACAGGAAATAACAATGAAAAACTGTTTTTT

V gene: TRBV28
D gene: TRBD1
clone size: -
J gene: TRBJ1-6
CDR3 protein: CASSGAGGNSPLHF
CDR3 DNA: TGTGCCAGCAGTGGGGCAGGGGGGAATTCACCCCTCCACTTT

V gene: TRBV4-1
D gene: TRBD2
clone size: once
J gene: TRBJ2-1
CDR3 protein: CASSPWTSRKGYNEQFF
CDR3 DNA: TGCGCCAGCAGCCCGTGGACTAGCCGGAAAGGTTACAATGAGCAGTTCTTC

V gene: TRBV12-3/TRBV12-4
D gene: -
clone size: few
J gene: TRBJ2-5
CDR3 protein: CASSPDRQDQYF
CDR3 DNA: TGTGCCAGCAGCCCTGACAGGCAGGACCAGTACTTC

V gene: TRBV2
D gene: TRBD1
clone size: -
J gene: TRBJ2-7
CDR3 protein: CASSSRDRGVEQYF
CDR3 DNA: TGTGCCAGCAGTTCTAGGGACAGGGGTGTCGAGCAGTACTTC